This T cell receptor (beta chain) was obtained from a study of early T cells in non-severe SARS-CoV-2 infection. Study background: Sequenced material consisted of bulk RNA (from unsorted whole blood), and chains were unpaired. General observations from the study: CD4 and private specificities were missed by VDJdb matching, which favored anti-spike CD8 responses.

This clonotype was recorded many times. The target antigen is unknown. CDR1 and CDR2 from the germline V gene are WSHSY and SAAADI. The CDR3 is made up of 16 amino acids. V shed 8 bases and J shed 6 bases, with 26 bases lying between them. Unique molecular identifiers tagged individual cDNA molecules. One entry per CDR3 protein, called by TCRdb with MiXCR from the 5' RACE reads. This table holds 69,000 or so distinct CDR3 sequences, approximately 13% found once. The sample comprised whole blood. The chain carries TRBV10-2 and TRBJ2-7, with a tentative D call TRBD2 (7 bases). This TCR was sampled from an adult who was a healthcare worker with PCR-confirmed SARS-CoV-2 infection or an uninfected control (not recorded which). Here the CDR3 reads CASGGVAGATISEQYF. The CDR3 DNA is TGCGCCAGCGGGGGAGTCGCGGGGGCTACTATTAGCGAGCAGTACTTC.